This T cell receptor (beta chain) was captured in a study of blood T cell repertoires in COVID-19. The wider study: The United States, Italy and Spain provided the acute and convalescent COVID-19 samples.

In the study's own analysis: Using reference gene primer amplification, nucleated cell counts were estimated. The table came from immunoSEQ multiplex PCR; TCRdb's copy has only in-frame clones and leaves some out. V and J calls and clone size are given by that table; D and trimming were obtained from the DNA. The data hold about 220,000 clones, with around 88% observed a single time. This CDR3 has 16 residues. J was trimmed by 3 bases and V by 9 bases; bases with no gene match: 14. The germline CDR1 and CDR2 sequences are SNHLY and FYNNEI. The chain uses TRBV2 and TRBJ1-5; 7 bases fit TRBD1. This clonotype was sampled from a woman in her forties or fifties with acute COVID-19. The sample was PBMCs or T cells enriched from blood (not recorded which). DNA for the CDR3: TGTGCCAGTAATAGGGGACAGCCCGGGGTCAATCAGCCCCAGCATTTT. Translation: CASNRGQPGVNQPQHF.